This TCR beta chain is from a study of cytomegalovirus exposure and HLA in healthy donors. PCR amplification relied on 60 Vbeta primers (plus 13 Jbeta primers). Clones were read by immunoSEQ multiplex PCR, and TCRdb kept only the in-frame ones, dropping some. The table shows 90,000 or so clones, with around four fifths occurring only once. The V and J ends lost 1 base and 5 bases respectively, with 9 bases between them. Germline lookup yields CDR1 SGDLS and CDR2 YYNGEE. The CDR3 is 13 residues long. The chain joins TRBV9 to TRBJ2-5; no reliable D call. The specimen sequenced was PBMCs. The clonotype was recovered from a boy aged 5-17 years in good health and CMV-seronegative. CDR3 loop: CASSVRDRETQYF. CDR3 in DNA: TGTGCCAGCAGCGTAAGAGATCGGGAGACCCAGTACTTC. The entire variable domain, with the rest obtained from reference TRBV9 and TRBJ2-5, is as follows: DSGVTQTPKHLITATGQRVTLRCSPRSGDLSVYWYQQSLDQGLQFLIQYYNGEERAKGNILERFSAQQFPDLHSELNLSSLELGDSALYFCASSVRDRETQYFGPGTRLLVL.